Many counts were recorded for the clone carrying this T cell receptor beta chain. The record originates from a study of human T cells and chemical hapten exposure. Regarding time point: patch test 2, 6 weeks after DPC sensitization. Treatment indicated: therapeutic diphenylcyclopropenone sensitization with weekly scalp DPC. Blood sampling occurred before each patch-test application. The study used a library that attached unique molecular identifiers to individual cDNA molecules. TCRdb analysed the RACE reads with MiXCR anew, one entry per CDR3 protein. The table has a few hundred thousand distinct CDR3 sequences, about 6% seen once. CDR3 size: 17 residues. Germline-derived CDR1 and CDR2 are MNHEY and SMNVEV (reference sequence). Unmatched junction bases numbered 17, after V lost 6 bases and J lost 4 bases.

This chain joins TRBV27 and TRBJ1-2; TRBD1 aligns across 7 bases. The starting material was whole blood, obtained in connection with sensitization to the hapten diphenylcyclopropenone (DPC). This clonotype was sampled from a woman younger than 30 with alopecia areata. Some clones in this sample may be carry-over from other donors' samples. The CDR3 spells CASSPLGRGEGSYGYTF. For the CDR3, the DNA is TGTGCCAGCAGCCCCCTGGGCAGGGGGGAAGGTAGCTATGGCTACACCTTC.